This entry describes one TCR beta chain. This specimen belongs to a study of PD-1 blockade in mismatch repair-deficient tumors. CDR3 length equals 17 residues. Unmatched junction bases numbered 11, after V lost 5 bases and J lost 0 bases. Germline V gene data show CDR1 as SNHLY and CDR2 as FYNNEI. The repertoire was sequenced with immunoSEQ multiplex PCR; TCRdb's copy has only in-frame clones and lacks some. Among more than 20,000 clones listed, approximately 84% were seen once. The TCR sequence derives from an adult with mismatch repair-deficient cancer. Material: peripheral blood, obtained 2 weeks after starting pembrolizumab. The rearrangement links TRBV2 to TRBJ2-3, with 7 nucleotides matching TRBD1. CDR3 in amino acids: CASSSGTDLPSTDTQYF. The CDR3 DNA reads as TGTGCCAGCAGTTCCGGGACAGATCTCCCAAGCACAGATACGCAGTATTTT.